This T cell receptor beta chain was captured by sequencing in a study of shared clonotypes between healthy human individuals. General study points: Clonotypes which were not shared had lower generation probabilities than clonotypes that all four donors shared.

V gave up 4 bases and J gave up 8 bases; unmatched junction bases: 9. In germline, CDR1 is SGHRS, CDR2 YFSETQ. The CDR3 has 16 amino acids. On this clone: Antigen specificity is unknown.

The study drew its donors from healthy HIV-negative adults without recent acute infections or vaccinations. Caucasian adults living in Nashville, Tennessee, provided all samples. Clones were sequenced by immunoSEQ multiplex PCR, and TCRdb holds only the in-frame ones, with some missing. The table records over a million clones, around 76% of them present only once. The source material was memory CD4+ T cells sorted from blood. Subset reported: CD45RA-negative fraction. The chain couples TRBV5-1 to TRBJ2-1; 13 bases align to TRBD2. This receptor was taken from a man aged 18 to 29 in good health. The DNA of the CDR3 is TGCGCCAGCAGCCGCGGACTAGCGGGAGTAACGGATGAGCAGTTCTTC. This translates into CASSRGLAGVTDEQFF.